This TCR beta chain originates from a study of blood T cell repertoires in COVID-19. Overall study context: COVID-19 samples, acute and convalescent, were from the United States, Italy and Spain. PBMCs, B-cell-depleted T cells, or T cells were the source of the cDNA or gDNA that made up the material.

Per the original methods: It was from reference gene primer amplification that nucleated cell counts were estimated. Libraries were prepared by immunoSEQ multiplex PCR; TCRdb keeps only in-frame clonotypes and omits some of them. D and trimming come from the DNA, and the V and J calls and clone size come from that table. In the table there are 150,000 or so clones, about 86% of which are singletons. V lost 6 bases and J lost 9, with 20 bases in between. CDR1 and CDR2 from the germline V gene are MNHEY and SMNVEV (reference sequence). CDR3 length: 14 residues. The chain employs TRBV27 and TRBJ2-5, with D maybe TRBD1 (6 bases). Sequenced sample: peripheral blood. This clonotype was obtained from a woman aged 80 or over with acute or convalescent COVID-19. CDR3: CASRDNTGQHSQYF. The CDR3 DNA reads as TGTGCCAGCAGAGACAATACAGGGCAACACTCCCAGTACTTC.